A selection of T cell receptor beta chains follows, all from one sample in a study of blood T cell repertoires in COVID-19. Sequenced by immunoSEQ multiplex PCR; TCRdb stores in-frame clones only, minus some. The top ten hold 4% to 5.5% of the sample, which has over 350,000 clones, 85% to 90% seen once. Specimen: peripheral blood. The origin of the receptors is a woman in her thirties with acute or convalescent COVID-19. The CDR3 runs from the conserved cysteine through the conserved F or W. Each record gives: clone size, V gene, J gene, D gene, CDR3 protein, CDR3 DNA. The D gene is left open where the match is weak. Size is omitted from some rows. Given values are once, few, many or a class for expanded clones.

>NA|TRBV6-5|TRBJ2-7|NA
CASSYGRGSYEQYF
TGTGCCAGCAGTTACGGCAGGGGTTCCTACGAGCAGTACTTC
>NA|TRBV5-1|TRBJ1-1|TRBD1
CASSLDPTGGMVTEAFF
TGCGCCAGCAGCTTGGACCCGACAGGGGGCATGGTCACTGAAGCTTTCTTT
>once|TRBV15|TRBJ1-2|NA
CATSRVGALIGDGYTF
TGTGCCACCAGCAGAGTAGGGGCCCTTATTGGAGATGGCTACACCTTC
>NA|TRBV19|TRBJ1-5|NA
CASSNRDPPNQPQHF
TGTGCCAGTAGTAACAGGGATCCCCCCAATCAGCCCCAGCATTTT
>NA|TRBV7-3|TRBJ2-2|TRBD1
CASSWETGVGELFF
TGTGCCAGCAGCTGGGAGACAGGGGTCGGGGAGCTGTTTTTT
>NA|TRBV28|TRBJ1-3|NA
CASRAARGWGNTIYF
TGTGCCAGCAGGGCGGCGCGGGGGTGGGGAAACACCATATATTTT
>NA|TRBV7-9|TRBJ2-5|NA
CASSLVREETQYF
TGTGCCAGCAGCTTAGTACGGGAGGAGACCCAGTACTTC
>NA|TRBV7-3|TRBJ2-1|NA
CASSLTGVLLNEQFF
TGTGCCAGCAGCTTAACAGGGGTGCTCCTCAATGAGCAGTTCTTC
>once|TRBV5-4|TRBJ2-1|TRBD2
CASSLVGLAGTNEQFF
TGTGCCAGCAGCTTGGTGGGACTAGCGGGGACGAATGAGCAGTTCTTC
>once|TRBV6-1|TRBJ2-3|NA
CASSEQAVASTDTQYF
TGTGCCAGCAGTGAACAAGCGGTAGCCTCCACAGATACGCAGTATTTT
>NA|TRBV14|TRBJ2-2|TRBD1
CATYRGSHGELFF
TGTGCCACCTACAGGGGTTCCCACGGGGAGCTGTTTTTT
>NA|TRBV24-1|TRBJ1-2|NA
CATSDAGSFSNYGYTF
TGTGCCACCAGTGACGCCGGGTCATTCTCTAACTATGGCTACACCTTC
>NA|TRBV7-9|TRBJ1-1|NA
CASSLGPYTEAFF
TGTGCCAGCAGCTTAGGGCCCTACACTGAAGCTTTCTTT
>NA|TRBV30|TRBJ1-6|NA
CASDGWDSPLHF
TGTGCCTCAGACGGGTGGGATTCACCCCTCCACTTT
>NA|TRBV5-4|TRBJ2-1|TRBD2
CASSLHPAGIYNEQFF
TGTGCCAGCAGCTTGCATCCAGCGGGGATCTACAATGAGCAGTTCTTC
>NA|TRBV6-6|TRBJ2-4|NA
CASSYDGTRQNIQYF
TGTGCCAGCAGTTACGACGGGACACGCCAAAACATTCAGTACTTC
>NA|TRBV4-2|TRBJ1-5|TRBD1
CASSQERGRGNQPQHF
TGTGCCAGCAGCCAAGAAAGGGGGCGAGGTAATCAGCCCCAGCATTTT
>NA|TRBV6-1|TRBJ1-1|TRBD1
CASSETGTGVVAFF
TGTGCCAGCAGTGAAACTGGGACAGGGGTTGTAGCTTTCTTT
>NA|TRBV13|TRBJ2-1|NA
CASSNRGQRDWSSYNEQFF
TGTGCCAGCAGCAACCGCGGACAGAGAGACTGGAGCTCCTACAATGAGCAGTTCTTC
>NA|TRBV2|TRBJ2-1|TRBD2
CASSRLAGDNEQFF
TGTGCCAGCAGCAGACTAGCGGGAGACAATGAGCAGTTCTTC
>NA|TRBV7-9|TRBJ1-1|NA
CASSHRENTEAFF
TGTGCCAGCAGCCACAGGGAGAACACTGAAGCTTTCTTT
>few|TRBV3-1/TRBV3-2|TRBJ2-6|TRBD2
CASSRTSGGGANVLTF
TGTGCCAGCAGCCGGACTAGCGGGGGTGGGGCCAACGTCCTGACTTTC
>NA|TRBV2|TRBJ2-1|NA
CASRGDLSSYNEQFF
TGTGCCAGCAGGGGGGACTTGAGCTCCTACAATGAGCAGTTCTTC
>few|TRBV7-9|TRBJ2-5|TRBD1
CASSLGPGGDETQYF
TGTGCCAGCAGCTTAGGTCCAGGGGGCGATGAGACCCAGTACTTC
>NA|TRBV6-1|TRBJ2-5|NA
CASSEEAIGGHPQETQYF
TGTGCCAGCAGTGAAGAAGCCATAGGGGGACACCCTCAAGAGACCCAGTACTTC
>NA|TRBV5-1|TRBJ2-2|TRBD1
CASSVGQGETGELFF
TGCGCCAGCAGTGTAGGACAGGGAGAAACCGGGGAGCTGTTTTTT
>NA|TRBV28|TRBJ1-6|NA
CASSARGGYAGSPLHF
TGTGCCAGCAGTGCACGGGGAGGATACGCGGGTTCACCCCTCCACTTT
>once|TRBV28|TRBJ1-2|NA
CASSLISGMDGYTF
TGTGCCAGCAGTTTGATCTCAGGGATGGATGGCTACACCTTC
>NA|TRBV28|TRBJ2-2|NA
CASIEVRGTGELFF
TGTGCCAGCATCGAGGTCCGGGGCACCGGGGAGCTGTTTTTT
>few|TRBV6-5|TRBJ2-3|NA
CASNLGPPDTQYF
TGTGCCAGCAACTTGGGGCCCCCAGATACGCAGTATTTT
>NA|TRBV10-1|TRBJ2-2|TRBD1
CASSRTGSNPGELFF
TGCGCCAGCAGTCGGACAGGGTCTAATCCCGGGGAGCTGTTTTTT
>NA|TRBV6-6|TRBJ2-5|NA
CASSYLGGAGQETQYF
TGTGCCAGCAGTTACCTAGGGGGAGCGGGGCAAGAGACCCAGTACTTC
>NA|TRBV4-1|TRBJ1-3|TRBD1
CASSQDSFSGQGNSGNTIYF
TGCGCCAGCAGCCAAGATTCTTTCTCGGGACAGGGGAACTCTGGAAACACCATATATTTT